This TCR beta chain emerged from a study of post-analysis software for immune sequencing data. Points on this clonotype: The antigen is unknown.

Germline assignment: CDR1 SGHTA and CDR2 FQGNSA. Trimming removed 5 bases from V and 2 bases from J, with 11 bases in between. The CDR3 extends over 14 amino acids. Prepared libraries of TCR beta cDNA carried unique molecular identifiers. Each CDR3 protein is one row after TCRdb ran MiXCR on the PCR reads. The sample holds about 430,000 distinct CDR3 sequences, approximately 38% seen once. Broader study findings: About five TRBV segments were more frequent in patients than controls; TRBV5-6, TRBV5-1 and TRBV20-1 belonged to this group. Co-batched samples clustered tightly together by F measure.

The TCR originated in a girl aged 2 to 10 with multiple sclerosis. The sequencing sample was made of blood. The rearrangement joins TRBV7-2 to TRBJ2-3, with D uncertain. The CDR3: CASSPDVHTDTQYF. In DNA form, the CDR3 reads TGTGCCAGCAGCCCCGACGTCCACACAGATACGCAGTATTTT.